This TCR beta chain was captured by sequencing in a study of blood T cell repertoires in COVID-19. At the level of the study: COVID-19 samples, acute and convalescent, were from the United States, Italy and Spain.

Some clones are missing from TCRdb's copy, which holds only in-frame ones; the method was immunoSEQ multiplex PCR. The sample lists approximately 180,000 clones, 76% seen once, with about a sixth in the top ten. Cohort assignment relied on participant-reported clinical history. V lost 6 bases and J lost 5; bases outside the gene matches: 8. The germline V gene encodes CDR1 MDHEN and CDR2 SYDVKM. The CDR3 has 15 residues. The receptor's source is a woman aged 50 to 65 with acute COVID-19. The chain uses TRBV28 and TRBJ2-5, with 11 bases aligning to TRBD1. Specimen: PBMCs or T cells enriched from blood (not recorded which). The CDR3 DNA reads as TGTGCCAGCAGACGGACAGGGGGCGCGGGGGAGACCCAGTACTTC. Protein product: CASRRTGGAGETQYF.